This entry features one TCR beta chain sequence. This entry belongs to a study of blood T cell repertoires in COVID-19. The wider study: COVID-19 samples from acute and convalescent phases originated in the United States, Italy and Spain.

Source study methods: Counts of nucleated cells, estimated from reference gene primer amplification, were obtained. Using immunoSEQ multiplex PCR, the repertoire was profiled, and TCRdb retains in-frame clones only, with some absent. V and J calls and clone size come straight from that table; D and trimming were deduced from the DNA. The table lists more than 95,000 clones, around 85% of them singletons, with roughly 3% in the top ten. The CDR3 length is 14 residues. V was shortened by 3 bases and J by 12 bases, with 21 bases between the two germline ends. The germline gives CDR1 LNHDA, CDR2 SQIVND (reference sequence).

The chain joins TRBV19 to TRBJ2-7; no clear D. The sample was peripheral blood. The TCR sequence derives from a woman of 80 years or more with COVID-19, enrolled during active disease. CDR3 in DNA: TGTGCCAGTAGTATGGGTTTATCGACTCGAGGCATGTACTTC. Its translation: CASSMGLSTRGMYF. Using reference TRBV19 and TRBJ2-7 for the parts outside the CDR3, the full variable domain is DGGITQSPKYLFRKEGQNVTLSCEQNLNHDAMYWYRQDPGQGLRLIYYSQIVNDFQKGDIAEGYSVSREKKESFPLTVTSAQKNPTAFYLCASSMGLSTRGMYFGPGTRLTVT.